A single sample is the source of the 9 T cell receptor beta chains below, sequenced in a study of blood T cell repertoires in COVID-19. TCRdb keeps only in-frame clones here, not all; method: immunoSEQ multiplex PCR. Among about 190,000 clones listed, roughly four fifths were seen once. Sequenced sample: peripheral blood. Receptors originate from a woman in her sixties or seventies with active or convalescent COVID-19.

The gene calls are TRBV28 and TRBJ1-1; D is unclear. The ends were cut back, 2 bases at V and 4 bases at J, with 2 bases in the middle. Germline CDR1 is MDHEN and CDR2 is SYDVKM. The CDR3 runs 11 residues. The CDR3 region is CASSLRTEAFF. CDR3 nucleotide sequence: TGTGCCAGCAGTTTACGCACTGAAGCTTTCTTT.

The chain uses TRBV18 and TRBJ2-1; 10 bases fit TRBD2. Trimming cost V 3 bases and J 6 bases; bases outside gene matches: 8. This CDR3 contains 16 residues. Germline V gene sequence: CDR1 KGHSH, CDR2 LQKENI. CDR3 in amino acids: CASSPRTSGGGNEQFF. CDR3 nucleotides: TGTGCCAGCTCACCCCGGACTAGCGGAGGGGGCAATGAGCAGTTCTTC.

Of note for this clone: Its ends do not fully match the called genes, so a read error is possible. This sample also contains other DNA sequences that code for the same CDR3. The chain couples TRBV6-2 or TRBV6-3 to TRBJ1-2, with D uncertain. Germline CDR1 is MNHEY and CDR2 is SVGEGT. The CDR3 totals 11 residues. CDR3 sequence reads: CASSSMTGYTF. CDR3 nucleotide sequence: TGTGCCAGTAGTTCGATGACAGGCTACACCTTC.

The chain recombines TRBV5-1 with TRBJ2-7, with no clear D. The CDR3 totals 14 residues. The germline gives CDR1 SGHRS, CDR2 YFSETQ. V lost 2 bases and J lost 3, with 12 bases in between. CDR3 sequence: CASSFRLMDYEQYF. In DNA, the CDR3 is TGCGCCAGCAGCTTTCGACTGATGGACTACGAGCAGTACTTC.

This chain connects TRBV18 to TRBJ1-2; 8 bases are shared with TRBD1. The CDR3 length is 15 residues. The germline V gene has CDR1 KGHSH and CDR2 LQKENI. Losses at the gene ends were 4 bases for V and 3 bases for J; bases not matched to a gene: 7. CDR3 region: CASSLGQGGDYGYTF. CDR3 nucleotides: TGTGCCAGCTCACTAGGACAGGGTGGTGACTATGGCTACACCTTC.

This clone was observed once. The chain joins TRBV19 to TRBJ1-5; 9 positions agree with TRBD1. The V and J ends lost 6 bases and 2 bases, in that order; junction bases with no gene match: 2. The CDR3 contains 14 residues. CDR1 LNHDA and CDR2 SQIVND come from the germline V gene (reference sequence). The CDR3, as DNA: TGTGCCAGTAGACGGACAGGGGGCAATCAGCCCCAGCATTTT. Translation gives CASRRTGGNQPQHF.

This chain uses TRBV9 with TRBJ1-2; the match to TRBD1 covers 12 bases. Per germline, CDR1 SGDLS and CDR2 YYNGEE. The CDR3 is 15 residues long. After removal of 4 bases from V and 6 bases from J, the junction contained 7 bases not matched to a gene. The DNA for the CDR3 is TGTGCCAGCAGCCCCCGGGACAGGGGGCACAATGGCTACACCTTC. Its translation: CASSPRDRGHNGYTF.

This clone was observed once. V usage is TRBV4-1 and J usage is TRBJ2-6, with 11 bases fitting TRBD1. The germline CDR1 and CDR2 sequences are MGHRA and YSYEKL. The CDR3 extends over 19 amino acids. The V and J ends lost 1 base and 6 bases, in that order; junction bases with no gene match: 11. CDR3: CASSQVTRDRGALANVLTF. CDR3 DNA: TGCGCCAGCAGCCAAGTAACCCGGGACAGGGGGGCCCTGGCCAACGTCCTGACTTTC.

This rearrangement joins TRBV11-3 to TRBJ2-1; D is unresolved. CDR3 length: 14 amino acids. Trimming took off 2 bases at V and 10 bases at J, with 15 bases between the two ends. Germline loops: CDR1 SGHNT, CDR2 YENEEA. The CDR3 region is CASSLNQASSEQFF. The CDR3 region has the DNA TGTGCCAGCAGCTTAAATCAGGCGTCATCCGAGCAGTTCTTC. Full variable domain (missing parts from reference TRBV11-3 and TRBJ2-1): EAGVVQSPRYKIIEKKQPVAFWCNPISGHNTLYWYLQNLGQGPELLIRYENEEAVDDSQLPKDRFSAERLKGVDSTLKIQPAELGDSAVYLCASSLNQASSEQFFGPGTRLTVL.